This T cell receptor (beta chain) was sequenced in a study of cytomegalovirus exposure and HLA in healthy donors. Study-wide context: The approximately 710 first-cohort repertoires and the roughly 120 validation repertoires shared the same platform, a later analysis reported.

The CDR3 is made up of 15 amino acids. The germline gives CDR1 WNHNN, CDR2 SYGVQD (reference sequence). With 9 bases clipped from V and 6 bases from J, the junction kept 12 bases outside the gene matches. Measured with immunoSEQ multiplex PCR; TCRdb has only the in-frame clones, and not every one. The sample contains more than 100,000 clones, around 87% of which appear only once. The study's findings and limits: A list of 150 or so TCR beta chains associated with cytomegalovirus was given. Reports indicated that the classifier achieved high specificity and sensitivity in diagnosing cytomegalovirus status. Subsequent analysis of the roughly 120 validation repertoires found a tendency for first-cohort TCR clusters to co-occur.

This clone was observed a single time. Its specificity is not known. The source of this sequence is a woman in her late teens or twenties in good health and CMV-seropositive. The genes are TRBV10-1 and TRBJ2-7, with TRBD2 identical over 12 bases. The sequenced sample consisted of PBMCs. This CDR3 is CASSVGLAGSPEQYF. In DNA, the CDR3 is TGCGCCAGTTCTGTCGGACTAGCGGGGAGCCCCGAGCAGTACTTC.